The T cell receptor (beta chain) described here comes from a study of OX40 agonist ivuxolimab in advanced cancers. Study observations and caveats: More expanded clones were seen, on average, in CD8+ T cells than in CD4+.

The CDR3 loop spans 15 amino acids. Germline V gene lookup returns CDR1 KGHSH and CDR2 LQKENI. Trimming removed 4 bases at V and 2 bases at J, with 12 bases between. A remark on this clone: Its antigen is undetermined.

Cycle 7 day 1, cycle 4 day 1, and baseline were the timepoints at which blood was sampled. TCRdb's table, derived via immunoSEQ multiplex PCR, lists solely in-frame clones and lacks some. This table holds about 45,000 clones, approximately 82% found once. Here the sequenced sample was CD4+ or CD8+ T cells sorted from blood, taken in a trial of the OX40 agonist ivuxolimab. This TCR was sampled from an adult with an advanced solid tumor such as melanoma, head and neck, liver or kidney cancer. V usage is TRBV18 and J usage is TRBJ2-1, with D unresolved. The CDR3 sequence: CASSLPTVAYNEQFF. In nucleotides, the CDR3 is TGTGCCAGCTCACTTCCTACTGTAGCCTACAATGAGCAGTTCTTC.